This T cell receptor (beta chain) came from a study of somatic mutations in cytotoxic T cells in rheumatoid arthritis. Findings and caveats of the study: Each of about an eighth of the 65 patients had a largest CD8+ clone that made up more than 20% of CD8+ cells. Compared with age-matched healthy controls, rheumatoid arthritis patients did not differ significantly in CD8+ T-cell clonality.

The CDR3 loop spans 15 amino acids. V was trimmed by 3 bases and J by 1 base, leaving 13 bases between them. CDR1 is MNHEY and CDR2 is SMNVEV in the germline V gene (reference sequence). In regard to this clone: As yet, its antigen is unknown.

Methods used by the authors: Patient CD8+ clones exceeding 1% seldom corresponded to published virus-specific TCRB sequences. Sequenced by immunoSEQ multiplex PCR; TCRdb stores in-frame clones only, minus some. The V and J calls and clone size were taken over from that table, and D and trimming were inferred from the DNA. The sample includes 15,000 to 20,000 clones, 60% to 85% of them seen just once. The receptor's source is an adult with rheumatoid arthritis. The rearrangement uses TRBV27 and TRBJ2-7, with D perhaps TRBD1 (6 bases). Sequencing was performed on CD8+ T cells sorted from blood. CDR3 residues: CASSFGTPISYEQYF. In DNA, the CDR3 is TGTGCCAGCAGTTTCGGGACACCTATTTCCTACGAGCAGTACTTC.